These 22 T cell receptor beta chains share one sample of origin, sequenced in a study of post-analysis software for immune sequencing data. Their antigens remain unidentified. Prepared libraries of TCR beta cDNA carried unique molecular identifiers. TCRdb used MiXCR to reprocess the PCR reads, holding one entry per CDR3 protein. The sample records about 620,000 distinct CDR3 sequences, 44% being singletons. Study-level findings and limits: The study found TRBV5-6, TRBV5-1 and TRBV20-1 among roughly 5 TRBV segments more frequent in patients than controls.

The sequenced sample was blood. Receptors were obtained from a girl aged 5-17 years with multiple sclerosis.

This clonotype was found a few times. This chain uses TRBV20-1 with TRBJ2-5; 9 nucleotides agree with TRBD1. Germline-derived CDR1 and CDR2 are DFQATT and SNEGSKA (reference sequence). The CDR3 runs 14 residues. Trimming took 5 bases from V and 4 from J; bases not matched to a gene: 8. In DNA form, the CDR3 reads TGCAGTGCTTCCGGGACAGGGAGGGGAGAGACCCAGTACTTC. It translates to CSASGTGRGETQYF.

In its sample, this clonotype was seen a few times. The rearrangement joins TRBV2 to TRBJ2-1; 11 bases align to TRBD2. The CDR3 consists of 19 residues. J was trimmed by 6 bases and V by 4 bases; bases with no gene match: 17. Germline CDR1 is SNHLY and CDR2 is FYNNEI. The CDR3 DNA follows: TGTGCCAGCAGTGTCCTAGCGGGGGGCTCGTCGGTTCGGGTCAATGAGCAGTTCTTC. As protein: CASSVLAGGSSVRVNEQFF.

The chain uses TRBV19 and TRBJ2-5; D perhaps matches TRBD2 (5 bases). V was clipped by 3 bases and J by 3 bases, with 14 bases between them. This CDR3 is built from 15 residues. Germline CDR1 is LNHDA and CDR2 is SQIVND (reference sequence). The CDR3: CASSISSGIKETQYF. The CDR3 DNA reads TGTGCCAGTAGTATTTCAAGCGGCATCAAAGAGACCCAGTACTTC. Looking up the rest from reference TRBV19 and TRBJ2-5 gives the full variable domain: DGGITQSPKYLFRKEGQNVTLSCEQNLNHDAMYWYRQDPGQGLRLIYYSQIVNDFQKGDIAEGYSVSREKKESFPLTVTSAQKNPTAFYLCASSISSGIKETQYFGPGTRLLVL.

This clonotype was seen a single time. CDR3 sequence reads: CSARDGRGNEQYF. Here the CDR3 DNA reads TGCAGTGCTAGAGATGGGCGGGGGAATGAGCAGTACTTC. This chain links TRBV20-1 with TRBJ2-7; 7 bases match TRBD2. This CDR3 has 13 residues. From germline, CDR1 is DFQATT and CDR2 SNEGSKA (reference sequence). Trimming took 0 bases from V and 7 from J; bases not matched to a gene: 6.

This chain links TRBV13 with TRBJ1-2; TRBD1 matches 7 bases. Germline loops: CDR1 PRHDT, CDR2 FYEKMQ (reference sequence). Trimming took 8 bases from V and 4 from J; bases not matched to a gene: 19. This CDR3 spans 17 amino acids. The CDR3 nucleotides read TGTGCCAGCCAGACTTTGACGGGACAGCTCCTCCCCTATGGCTACACCTTC. It yields the protein CASQTLTGQLLPYGYTF.

J is TRBJ2-3 and V is TRBV20-1; a weak D match, TRBD1 (5 bases). Trimming shortened V by 3 bases and J by 4 bases, and 14 bases separated the two germline ends. This CDR3 has 14 amino acids. Germline CDR1 DFQATT, CDR2 SNEGSKA (reference sequence). CDR3 nucleotides: TGCAGTGCTAGCGATATGCCCAGGGCAGATACGCAGTATTTT. It encodes CSASDMPRADTQYF.

Only a few counts were recorded for this clonotype. The rearrangement links TRBV6-5 to TRBJ2-3, with D unclear. V lost 5 bases to trimming and J lost 5 bases, with 14 bases between them. Germline assignment: CDR1 MNHEY and CDR2 SVGAGI. The CDR3 runs to 14 residues. CDR3 DNA sequence: TGTGCCAGCAGTCCCGGGCCTTCCCGAGATACGCAGTATTTT. Amino acid sequence: CASSPGPSRDTQYF.

This clonotype was seen a handful of times. This chain connects TRBV7-9 to TRBJ1-1, with TRBD1 matching over 7 bases. J lost 2 bases, V lost 3 bases, and 9 bases had no gene match. The germline CDR1 and CDR2 sequences are SEHNR and FQNEAQ (reference sequence). The CDR3 is 16 amino acids. CDR3 sequence: CASSFTGQADNTEAFF. The CDR3 DNA reads as TGTGCCAGCAGCTTTACTGGACAGGCGGATAACACTGAAGCTTTCTTT.

The V gene is TRBV7-9, the J gene TRBJ1-2; D unresolved. Per the germline V gene, CDR1 is SEHNR and CDR2 is FQNEAQ (reference sequence). Trimming stripped 6 bases from V and 6 bases from J, with 11 bases between. The CDR3 is 12 amino acids. The CDR3 loop reads CASRPLEDGYTF. Written as DNA, the CDR3 is TGTGCCAGCAGACCCCTTGAGGATGGCTACACCTTC.

The V and J genes are TRBV5-6 and TRBJ1-2; no definite D call. The germline CDR1 and CDR2 sequences are SGHDT and YYEEEE. CDR3 length: 12 residues. Trimming cost V 4 bases and J 6 bases, with 10 bases left between them. The CDR3 loop is CASSLKPDGYTF. DNA for the CDR3: TGTGCCAGCAGCCTAAAACCTGATGGCTACACCTTC.

This sequence joins TRBV29-1 and TRBJ2-1; D may be TRBD1 or TRBD2 (5 bases each). V lost 6 bases, J lost 10 bases, and 16 bases lay in between. This CDR3 has 12 amino acids. Per the germline V gene, CDR1 is SQVTM and CDR2 is ANQGSEA. Here the CDR3 reads CSVPWGSQEQFF. The CDR3 DNA follows: TGCAGCGTCCCGTGGGGGTCCCAAGAGCAGTTCTTC.

The chain employs TRBV2 and TRBJ2-5; TRBD1 matches at 9 bases. The CDR3 has 13 residues. The germline V gene has CDR1 SNHLY and CDR2 FYNNEI. Trimming cost V 10 bases and J 1 base; bases outside gene matches: 4. The CDR3 is CATTGGLQETQYF. CDR3 coding DNA: TGTGCCACAACAGGGGGCCTCCAAGAGACCCAGTACTTC.

The V gene is TRBV5-4, the J gene TRBJ2-7, with 11 bases that match TRBD2. Germline V gene data show CDR1 as SGHNT and CDR2 as YYREEE (reference sequence). CDR3 size: 16 residues. V was pared by 1 base and J by 5 bases, with 8 bases of the junction left unmatched. The CDR3 spells CASSLTSGRNPHEQYF. CDR3 bases: TGTGCCAGCAGCTTGACTAGCGGGAGAAATCCCCACGAGCAGTACTTC.

This clonotype was observed a handful of times. This chain's CDR3 is CATNFGQQNTEAFF. In nucleotides, the CDR3 is TGTGCCACCAATTTTGGGCAGCAGAACACTGAAGCTTTCTTT. The rearrangement links TRBV18 to TRBJ1-1; D gene unclear. V was clipped by 10 bases and J by 1 base, with 16 bases between them. This CDR3 spans 14 amino acids. Germline CDR1 and CDR2: KGHSH and LQKENI.

J is TRBJ2-3 and V is TRBV20-1, with 7 bases matching TRBD2. From germline, CDR1 is DFQATT and CDR2 SNEGSKA (reference sequence). The CDR3 sequence is 16 residues long. Trimming at V came to 6 bases and at J to 3 bases, leaving 15 bases not matched to a gene. For the CDR3, the DNA is TGCAGTGCAGCGGGATCGACTGTGTTCAGGACAGATACGCAGTATTTT. This encodes CSAAGSTVFRTDTQYF.

The rearrangement joins TRBV6-4 to TRBJ2-1, with 9 positions matching TRBD1. CDR1 and CDR2 from the germline V gene are MRHNA and SNTAGT. The trim removed 2 bases at V and 7 bases at J, leaving 12 bases unmatched. CDR3 size: 17 residues. The CDR3 protein is CASSDRPLGQGRNEQFF. CDR3 nucleotide sequence: TGTGCCAGCAGTGACCGACCCTTGGGACAGGGACGGAATGAGCAGTTCTTC.

This sequence joins TRBV10-3 and TRBJ2-1, with 7 bases identical to TRBD2. From germline, CDR1 is ENHRY and CDR2 SYGVKD. CDR3 length: 15 residues. The trim removed 4 bases at V and 1 base at J, leaving 4 bases unmatched. This CDR3 is CAISGTSASYNEQFF. The DNA of the CDR3 is TGTGCCATCAGTGGCACTAGCGCGTCCTACAATGAGCAGTTCTTC.

This rearrangement joins TRBV5-5 to TRBJ2-5; D remains ambiguous. Trimming pared 0 bases from V and 5 bases from J, leaving 11 bases between. Germline V gene lookup returns CDR1 SGHKS and CDR2 YYEKEE (reference sequence). There are 14 residues in the CDR3. The CDR3 nucleotides read TGTGCCAGCAGCTTGGTCCCTAGAGAGGAGACCCAGTACTTC. Its protein is CASSLVPREETQYF.

This clonotype has a count of ten or more. The V call is TRBV7-2, the J call TRBJ2-4, with D hard to call. This CDR3 has 12 amino acids. Germline V CDR1 and CDR2: SGHTA, FQGNSA. Trimming removed 4 bases at V and 6 bases at J, with 7 bases between. The CDR3 nucleotides are TGTGCCAGCAGCTCGCAAAGAAACATTCAGTACTTC. It yields the protein CASSSQRNIQYF.

This clonotype appeared a few times. The chain uses TRBV20-1 and TRBJ1-2; the D gene is possibly TRBD1 (6 bases). This CDR3 spans 13 amino acids. V was shortened by 6 bases and J by 5 bases, with 16 bases between the two germline ends. The germline V gene has CDR1 DFQATT and CDR2 SNEGSKA (reference sequence). Here the CDR3 reads CSATPGGGYGYTF. In DNA, the CDR3 is TGCAGTGCAACGCCCGGGGGCGGTTATGGCTACACCTTC.

The chain links TRBV7-9 to TRBJ2-5, with 8 bases lining up with TRBD1. Germline lookup yields CDR1 SEHNR and CDR2 FQNEAQ (reference sequence). The CDR3 loop spans 16 amino acids. The J segment lost 1 base and the V segment lost 0 bases, leaving 4 bases of the junction unmatched. In nucleotides, the CDR3 is TGTGCCAGCAGCTTAGCGCGACAGGGGATCCAAGAGACCCAGTACTTC. Translation: CASSLARQGIQETQYF.

This clonotype has just one count. The V gene is TRBV6-1, the J gene TRBJ1-6; the D is unclear. The CDR3 is 13 residues long. The germline gives CDR1 MNHNS, CDR2 SASEGT. Trimming took off 0 bases at V and 7 bases at J, with 4 bases between the two ends. CDR3 nucleotide sequence: TGTGCCAGCAGTGAAGCGAGCAATTCACCCCTCCACTTT. Amino acid sequence: CASSEASNSPLHF.